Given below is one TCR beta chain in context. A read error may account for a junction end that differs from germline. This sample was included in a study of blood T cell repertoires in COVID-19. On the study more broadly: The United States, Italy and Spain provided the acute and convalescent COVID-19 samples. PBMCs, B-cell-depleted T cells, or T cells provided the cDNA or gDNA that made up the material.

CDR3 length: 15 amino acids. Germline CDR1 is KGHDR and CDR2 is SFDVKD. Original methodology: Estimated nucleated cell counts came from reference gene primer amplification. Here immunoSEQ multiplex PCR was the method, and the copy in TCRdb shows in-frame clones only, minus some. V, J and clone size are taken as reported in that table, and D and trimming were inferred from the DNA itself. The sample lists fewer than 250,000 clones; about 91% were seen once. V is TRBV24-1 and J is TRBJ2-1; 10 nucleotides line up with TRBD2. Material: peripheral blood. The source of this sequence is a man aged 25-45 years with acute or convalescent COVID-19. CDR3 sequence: CAISDPAGGYNEQFF. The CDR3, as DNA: TGTGCCATCAGTGACCCAGCGGGAGGGTACAATGAGCAGTTCTTC.